The 20 T cell receptor beta chains below all came from one sample that was sequenced in a study of regulatory T cells in long-lasting Graves disease. Time point specified: persistent/refractory GD, antithyroid drugs over 5 years with positive TRAb. Making the TCR library involved RNA that had been extracted from PBMCs. CDR3 regions were amplified by Arm-PCR using iRepertoire HTBI primers to build TCR beta libraries. Each CDR3 protein gets one entry after TCRdb re-called the multiplex PCR reads with MiXCR. This table holds 310,000 or so distinct CDR3 sequences, under 25% found once. This material consisted of peripheral blood mononuclear cells (PBMCs), taken when the disease was refractory, from a patient treated with antithyroid drugs. The source is a female donor with Graves disease.

This clonotype was observed at least ten times. The genes are TRBV28 and TRBJ2-5, with D possibly being TRBD1 (6 bases). The CDR3 loop spans 20 amino acids. Germline V gives CDR1 MDHEN, CDR2 SYDVKM. V was clipped by 3 bases and J by 5 bases, with 31 bases between them. CDR3 sequence: CASSLEGEISQGGRWETQYF. For the CDR3, the DNA is TGTGCCAGCAGTTTGGAAGGGGAGATTTCTCAAGGGGGACGATGGGAGACCCAGTACTTC.

This clonotype was seen a handful of times. V and J are TRBV28 and TRBJ2-7; tentative D call: TRBD2 (5 bases). CDR1 and CDR2 (germline): MDHEN, SYDVKM. Deletions cut 8 bases from V and 0 bases from J, with 14 bases between. The CDR3 is made up of 14 amino acids. The CDR3 loop reads CASSGLGSSYEQYF. As DNA, the CDR3 is TGTGCCAGCTCGGGGTTGGGCAGCTCCTACGAGCAGTACTTC.

The V and J genes are TRBV5-1 and TRBJ1-1, with a tentative D call TRBD1 (5 bases). Germline loops: CDR1 SGHRS, CDR2 YFSETQ. The CDR3 contains 14 residues. V lost 3 bases, J lost 0 bases, and 9 bases lay in between. CDR3 nucleotides: TGCGCCAGCAGCTCTGGGGGGATGAACACTGAAGCTTTCTTT. It codes for CASSSGGMNTEAFF.

This clonotype has only a few counts. V is TRBV10-3 and J is TRBJ2-1, with 11 bases that match TRBD2. The CDR3 contains 15 residues. After removal of 10 bases from V and 1 base from J, the junction contained 6 bases not matched to a gene. The germline gives CDR1 ENHRY, CDR2 SYGVKD. In DNA form, the CDR3 reads TGTGCCAGCAGACTAGCGGGAAGTTCCTACAATGAGCAGTTCTTC. Residues: CASRLAGSSYNEQFF.

V and J are TRBV6-2 or TRBV6-3 and TRBJ1-2; no clear D. Looked up from germline, CDR1 is MNHEY and CDR2 is SVGEGT. The CDR3 is 12 residues long. Trimming took 2 bases from V and 8 from J, leaving 9 bases between them. The CDR3 DNA follows: TGTGCCAGCAGTTACGGACCGGGAGGCTACACCTTC. Translated, it gives CASSYGPGGYTF.

There are many counts of this clonotype. The chain recombines TRBV3-1 with TRBJ1-2, with no clear D. The V gene lost 3 bases and the J gene lost 4 bases, with 9 bases spanning the gap. This CDR3 has 13 amino acids. Germline assignment: CDR1 LGHDT and CDR2 YNNKEL (reference sequence). This CDR3 reads CASSHQAVYGYTF. The CDR3, as DNA: TGTGCCAGCAGCCATCAGGCAGTCTATGGCTACACCTTC.

This clonotype was seen ten or more times. The chain joins TRBV7-3 to TRBJ2-2, with 7 positions matching TRBD1. V was clipped by 5 bases and J by 7 bases; unmatched bases: 1. Germline CDR1 SGHTA, CDR2 FQGTGA. This CDR3 contains 12 residues. The CDR3, as DNA: TGTGCCAGCAGCCCAGGGGGCGGGGAGCTGTTTTTT. It specifies CASSPGGGELFF.

This clonotype was detected only a few times. This chain uses TRBV7-8 with TRBJ2-7, with 11 positions matching TRBD1. Germline V lookup: CDR1 SGHVS, CDR2 FQNEAQ. This CDR3 is 15 amino acids long. V was pared by 5 bases and J by 5 bases, with 8 bases of the junction left unmatched. The CDR3 DNA reads as TGTGCCAGCAGCCCCCGGGACAGGGGGACCCACGAGCAGTACTTC. Protein sequence: CASSPRDRGTHEQYF. The entire variable domain, with the rest obtained from reference TRBV7-8 and TRBJ2-7, is as follows: GAGVSQSPRYKVAKRGQDVALRCDPISGHVSLFWYQQALGQGPEFLTYFQNEAQLDKSGLPSDRFFAERPEGSVSTLKIQRTQQEDSAVYLCASSPRDRGTHEQYFGPGTRLTVT.

CDR3 sequence reads: CATLAGETYEQYF. CDR3 bases: TGTGCCACCCTAGCGGGAGAAACCTACGAGCAGTACTTC. The chain carries TRBV10-3 and TRBJ2-7; 10 bases are shared with TRBD2. CDR3 length equals 13 residues. V gave up 10 bases and J gave up 2 bases; unmatched junction bases: 5. Germline loops: CDR1 ENHRY, CDR2 SYGVKD.

At least ten counts were recorded for this clonotype. The J gene is TRBJ2-7, the V gene TRBV10-3; 7 bases align to TRBD1. The germline gives CDR1 ENHRY, CDR2 SYGVKD. The junction had 15 bases not matched to a gene; V was cut back by 0 bases and J by 4 bases. The CDR3 extends over 18 amino acids. CDR3 sequence: CAISESEVGDRGGYEQYF. The CDR3 region has the DNA TGTGCCATCAGTGAGTCGGAGGTTGGGGACAGAGGCGGATACGAGCAGTACTTC.

This rearrangement joins TRBV6-9 to TRBJ2-5; TRBD1 or TRBD2 may be the D gene (6 bases each). The CDR3 loop spans 16 amino acids. V gave up 3 bases and J gave up 3 bases, with 17 bases separating them. CDR1 is MNHGY and CDR2 is SVAAGI in the germline V gene. CDR3 nucleotide sequence: TGTGCCAGCAGTTACGGTCTTGGGGGGCCCGAAGAGACCCAGTACTTC. As protein: CASSYGLGGPEETQYF.

This chain links TRBV7-2 with TRBJ2-1; 8 bases agree with TRBD2. The CDR3 runs to 15 residues. Looked up from germline, CDR1 is SGHTA and CDR2 is FQGNSA. Germline trimming cut 6 bases from V and 2 bases from J; bases unmatched to any gene: 6. For the CDR3, the DNA is TGTGCCAGCAGTCTACTTAGCGGGACCTACAATGAGCAGTTCTTC. Translated, it gives CASSLLSGTYNEQFF.

This clonotype was seen many times. The chain links TRBV2 to TRBJ2-7; D is perhaps TRBD2 (6 bases). The CDR3 contains 15 residues. The germline V and J ends were trimmed by 2 bases and 3 bases, with 14 bases remaining between them. The germline CDR1 and CDR2 sequences are SNHLY and FYNNEI. DNA for the CDR3: TGTGCCAGCAGTGAATTTTCGGGAGCCCTCTACGAGCAGTACTTC. This sequence encodes CASSEFSGALYEQYF. The entire variable domain, with the rest obtained from reference TRBV2 and TRBJ2-7, is as follows: EPEVTQTPSHQVTQMGQEVILRCVPISNHLYFYWYRQILGQKVEFLVSFYNNEISEKSEIFDDQFSVERPDGSNFTLKIRSTKLEDSAMYFCASSEFSGALYEQYFGPGTRLTVT.

This clonotype was seen ten or more times. This chain joins TRBV28 and TRBJ2-7, with D hard to call. The CDR3 spans 15 residues. V lost 5 bases to trimming and J lost 2 bases, with 16 bases between them. Looked up from germline, CDR1 is MDHEN and CDR2 is SYDVKM. CDR3 amino acids: CASSPVADDTYEQYF. CDR3 nucleotide sequence: TGTGCCAGCAGTCCAGTGGCAGACGATACCTACGAGCAGTACTTC. Supplemented by reference TRBV28 and TRBJ2-7, the full variable domain reads DVKVTQSSRYLVKRTGEKVFLECVQDMDHENMFWYRQDPGLGLRLIYFSYDVKMKEKGDIPEGYSVSREKKERFSLILESASTNQTSMYLCASSPVADDTYEQYFGPGTRLTVT.

This clonotype was seen only a few times. The CDR3 nucleotides read TGTGCCAGTCTTGGGACTAGCGATAGAACCGGGGAGCTGTTTTTT. As protein: CASLGTSDRTGELFF. The rearrangement joins TRBV11-2 to TRBJ2-2; TRBD2 aligns across 10 bases. Losses at the gene ends were 9 bases for V and 5 bases for J; bases not matched to a gene: 9. The CDR3 is 15 amino acids. Germline CDR1 SGHAT, CDR2 FQNNGV.

This clonotype was observed a few times. The V gene is TRBV10-3, the J gene TRBJ2-7, with TRBD1 identical over 11 bases. The CDR3 has 13 residues. Germline assignment: CDR1 ENHRY and CDR2 SYGVKD. V gave up 10 bases and J gave up 3 bases; unmatched junction bases: 5. CDR3 nucleotide sequence: TGTGCCACGGGACAGGGGGATTACTACGAGCAGTACTTC. Encoded protein: CATGQGDYYEQYF.

This clonotype showed up many times. V and J are TRBV7-9 and TRBJ2-6; D is perhaps TRBD1 (6 bases). The CDR3 runs 17 residues. Germline V CDR1 and CDR2: SEHNR, FQNEAQ (reference sequence). Trimming took 5 bases from V and 0 from J, leaving 14 bases between them. CDR3 DNA sequence: TGTGCCAGCAGCCCTCGACAGGATTTCTCTGGGGCCAACGTCCTGACTTTC. It specifies CASSPRQDFSGANVLTF.

This clonotype showed up many times. The J gene is TRBJ2-5, the V gene TRBV6-8; no clear D gene. The CDR3 is 12 amino acids. Looked up from germline, CDR1 is MNHGY and CDR2 is SAAAGT. Trimming left V 2 bases short and J 6 bases short, with 7 bases between. CDR3 sequence: CASSYHAKTQYF. CDR3 bases: TGTGCCAGCAGTTACCACGCGAAGACCCAGTACTTC.

The V gene is TRBV28, the J gene TRBJ2-3, with TRBD1 identical over 7 bases. Losses at the gene ends were 3 bases for V and 11 bases for J; bases not matched to a gene: 20. Germline V gene sequence: CDR1 MDHEN, CDR2 SYDVKM. The CDR3 totals 17 residues. The CDR3 region is CASSFKEFRDSPFGQYF. The CDR3 DNA follows: TGTGCCAGCAGTTTTAAAGAGTTTCGGGACAGCCCGTTCGGGCAGTATTTT.

This clonotype has at least ten counts. The gene calls are TRBV20-1 and TRBJ2-7, with no clear D. V lost 3 bases and J 0 bases, leaving 3 bases between the germline ends. This CDR3 comprises 11 residues. Germline assignment: CDR1 DFQATT and CDR2 SNEGSKA (reference sequence). CDR3 in DNA: TGCAGTGCTAGCCCCTCCTACGAGCAGTACTTC. Translation: CSASPSYEQYF.